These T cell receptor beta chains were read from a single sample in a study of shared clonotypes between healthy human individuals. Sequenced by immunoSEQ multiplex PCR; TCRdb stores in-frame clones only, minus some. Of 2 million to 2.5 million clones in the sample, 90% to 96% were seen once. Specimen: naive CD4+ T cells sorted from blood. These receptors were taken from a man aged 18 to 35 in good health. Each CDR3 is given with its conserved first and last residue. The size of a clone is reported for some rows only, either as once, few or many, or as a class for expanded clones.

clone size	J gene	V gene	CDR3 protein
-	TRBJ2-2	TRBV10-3	CAISSSPGGTGELFF
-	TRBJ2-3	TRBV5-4	CASSPSRGSTDTQYF
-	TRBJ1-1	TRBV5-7	CASSSPGRMRGSNTEAFF
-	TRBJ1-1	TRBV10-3	CAISELGNTEAFF
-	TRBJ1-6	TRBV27	CASSPRGYNSPLHF
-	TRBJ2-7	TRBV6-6	CASRGTGTGSYEQYF
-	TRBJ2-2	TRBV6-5	CASSTDRADTGELFF
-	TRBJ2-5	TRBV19	CASKLGRNQETQYF
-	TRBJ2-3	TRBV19	CASSLAGPSTDTQYF
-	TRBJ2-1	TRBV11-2	CASSSSGTTYNEQFF
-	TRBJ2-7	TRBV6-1	CASSEALSPTYEQYF
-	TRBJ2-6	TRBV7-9	CASRSSGANVLTF
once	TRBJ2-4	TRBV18	CASSPLQGGGNIQYF
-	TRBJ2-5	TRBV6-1	CASTPRRDQETQYF
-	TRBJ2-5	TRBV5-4	CASSPNSEQETQYF
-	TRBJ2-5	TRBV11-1	CASSPAASGGETQYF
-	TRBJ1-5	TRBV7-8	CASSLLWQGSNQPQHF
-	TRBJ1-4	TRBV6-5	CASSSTGINEKLFF
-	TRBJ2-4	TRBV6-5	CASSYSTHVSKNIQYF
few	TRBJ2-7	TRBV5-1	CASSLEGQGAHEQYF
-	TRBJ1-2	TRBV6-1	CASRSAGAETSGYTF
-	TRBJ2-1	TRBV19	CASSRTSGSYNEQFF
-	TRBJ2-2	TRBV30	CAWIFSRTSGSTTGELFF
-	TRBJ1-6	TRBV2	CASSGQGNSPLHF
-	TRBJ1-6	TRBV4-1	CASSQGTESSPLHF
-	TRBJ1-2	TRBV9	CASSALDRGTYGYTF
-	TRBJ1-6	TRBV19	CASRWGTEANSPLHF
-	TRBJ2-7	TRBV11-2	CASSLAPSGSFEQYF
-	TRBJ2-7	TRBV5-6	CASSLTSGVSSYEQYF
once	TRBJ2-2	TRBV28	CATIGTSGGHGELFF
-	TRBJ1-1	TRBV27	CASSSASTGLSEAFF
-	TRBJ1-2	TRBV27	CASSLSRSYYGYTF
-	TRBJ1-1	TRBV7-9	CASSLDTKPYEAFF
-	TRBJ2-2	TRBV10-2	CASSEVGELFF
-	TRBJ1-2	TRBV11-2	CASSLEVNYGYTF
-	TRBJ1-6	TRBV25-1	CASSLGSYSPLHF
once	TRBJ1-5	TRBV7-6	CASSLRQGADQPQHF
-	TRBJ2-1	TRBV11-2	CASSLVAGINNEQFF
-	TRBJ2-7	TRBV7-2	CASSLVAGLTYEQYF
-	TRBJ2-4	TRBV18	CASSSGILAKNIQYF